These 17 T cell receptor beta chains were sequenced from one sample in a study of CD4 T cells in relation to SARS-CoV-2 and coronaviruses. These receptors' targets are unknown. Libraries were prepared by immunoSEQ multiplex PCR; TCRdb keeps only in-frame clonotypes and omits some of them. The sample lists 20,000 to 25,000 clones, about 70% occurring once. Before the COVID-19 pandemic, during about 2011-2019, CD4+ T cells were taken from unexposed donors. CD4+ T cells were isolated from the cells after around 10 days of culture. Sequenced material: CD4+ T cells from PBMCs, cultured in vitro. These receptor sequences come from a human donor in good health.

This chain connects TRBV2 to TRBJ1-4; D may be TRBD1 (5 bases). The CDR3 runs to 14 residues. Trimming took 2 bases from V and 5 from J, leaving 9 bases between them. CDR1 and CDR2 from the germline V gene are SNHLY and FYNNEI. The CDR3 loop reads CASSEQGNNEKLFF. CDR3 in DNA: TGTGCCAGCAGTGAACAGGGCAACAATGAAAAACTGTTTTTT.

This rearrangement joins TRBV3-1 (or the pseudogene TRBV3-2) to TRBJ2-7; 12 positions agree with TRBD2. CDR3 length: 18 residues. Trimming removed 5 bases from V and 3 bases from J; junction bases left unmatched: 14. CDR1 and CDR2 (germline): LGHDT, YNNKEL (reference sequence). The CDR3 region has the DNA TGTGCCAGCAGCTTCCGTACTAGCGGGAGGTACCTTTACTACGAGCAGTACTTC. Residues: CASSFRTSGRYLYYEQYF.

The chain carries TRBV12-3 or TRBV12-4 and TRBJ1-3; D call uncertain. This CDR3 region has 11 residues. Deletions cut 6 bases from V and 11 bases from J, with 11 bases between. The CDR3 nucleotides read TGTGCCAGCAGCCTAGGTACAGCCATATATTTT. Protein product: CASSLGTAIYF.

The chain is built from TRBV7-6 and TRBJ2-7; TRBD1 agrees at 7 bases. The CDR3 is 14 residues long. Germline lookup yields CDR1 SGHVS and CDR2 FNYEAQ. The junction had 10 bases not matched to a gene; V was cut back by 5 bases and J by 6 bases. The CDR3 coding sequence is TGTGCCAGCAGCCCCGGACAGGCCAAAGGCGAGCAGTACTTC. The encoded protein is CASSPGQAKGEQYF.

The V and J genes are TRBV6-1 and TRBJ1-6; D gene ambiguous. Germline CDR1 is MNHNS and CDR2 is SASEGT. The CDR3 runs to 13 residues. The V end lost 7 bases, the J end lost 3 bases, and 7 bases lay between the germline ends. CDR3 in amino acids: CASTRVYNSPLHF. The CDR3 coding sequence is TGTGCCAGCACCCGGGTCTATAATTCACCCCTCCACTTT.

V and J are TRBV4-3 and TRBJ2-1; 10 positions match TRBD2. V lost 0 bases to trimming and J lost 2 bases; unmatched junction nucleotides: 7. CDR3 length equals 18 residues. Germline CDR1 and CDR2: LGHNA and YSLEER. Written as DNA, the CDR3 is TGCGCCAGCAGCCAAGATTGGACTAGCGGCCCGACCTACAATGAGCAGTTCTTC. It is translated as CASSQDWTSGPTYNEQFF.

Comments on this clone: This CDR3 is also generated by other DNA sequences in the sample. CDR3 coding DNA: TGTGCCAGCAGCTTAGGGGGCCAAGGGAATGAAAAACTGTTTTTT. Translation: CASSLGGQGNEKLFF. The genes are TRBV7-2 and TRBJ1-4; tentatively, D is TRBD1 (5 bases). This CDR3 region has 15 residues. The V gene lost 1 base and the J gene lost 5 bases, with 11 bases spanning the gap. Looked up from germline, CDR1 is SGHTA and CDR2 is FQGNSA.

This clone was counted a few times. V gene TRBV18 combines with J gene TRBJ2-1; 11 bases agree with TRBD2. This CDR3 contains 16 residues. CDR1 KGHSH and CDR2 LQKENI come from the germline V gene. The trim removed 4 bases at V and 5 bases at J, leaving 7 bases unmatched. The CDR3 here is CASSLRLAGFDNEQFF. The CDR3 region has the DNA TGTGCCAGCTCACTTCGACTAGCGGGATTTGACAATGAGCAGTTCTTC. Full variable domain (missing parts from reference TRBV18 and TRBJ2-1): NAGVMQNPRHLVRRRGQEARLRCSPMKGHSHVYWYRQLPEEGLKFMVYLQKENIIDESGMPKERFSAEFPKEGPSILRIQQVVRGDSAAYFCASSLRLAGFDNEQFFGPGTRLTVL.

The CDR3 spells CASRLGSVYNEQFF. CDR3 in DNA: TGTGCCAGCAGGCTAGGGTCAGTCTACAATGAGCAGTTCTTC. The rearrangement links TRBV7-2 to TRBJ2-1; D unresolved. Germline CDR1 reads SGHTA; CDR2 reads FQGNSA. The CDR3 length is 14 residues. The germline V and J ends were trimmed by 6 bases and 3 bases, with 12 bases remaining between them.

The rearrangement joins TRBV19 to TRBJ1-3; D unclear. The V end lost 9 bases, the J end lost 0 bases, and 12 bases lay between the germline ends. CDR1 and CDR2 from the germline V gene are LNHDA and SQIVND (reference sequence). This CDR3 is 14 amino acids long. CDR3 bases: TGTGCCAGCGAGGCCCGATACTCTGGAAACACCATATATTTT. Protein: CASEARYSGNTIYF.

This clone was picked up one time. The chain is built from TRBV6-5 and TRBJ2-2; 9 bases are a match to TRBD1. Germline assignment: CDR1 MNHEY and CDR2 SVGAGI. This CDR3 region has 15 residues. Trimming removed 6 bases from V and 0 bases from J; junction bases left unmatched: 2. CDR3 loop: CASRGQGTNTGELFF. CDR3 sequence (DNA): TGTGCCAGCAGGGGACAGGGTACGAACACCGGGGAGCTGTTTTTT.

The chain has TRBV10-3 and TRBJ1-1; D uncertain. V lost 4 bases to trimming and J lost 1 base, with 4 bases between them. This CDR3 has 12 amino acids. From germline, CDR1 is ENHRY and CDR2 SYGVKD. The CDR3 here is CAISARNTEAFF. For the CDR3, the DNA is TGTGCCATCAGTGCGAGGAACACTGAAGCTTTCTTT.

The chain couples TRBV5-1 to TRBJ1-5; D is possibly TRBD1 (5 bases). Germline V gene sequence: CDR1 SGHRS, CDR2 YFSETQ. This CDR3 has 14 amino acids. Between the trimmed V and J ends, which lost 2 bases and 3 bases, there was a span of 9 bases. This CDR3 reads CASSFGGVNQPQHF. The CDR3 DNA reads TGCGCCAGCAGCTTTGGGGGGGTCAATCAGCCCCAGCATTTT.

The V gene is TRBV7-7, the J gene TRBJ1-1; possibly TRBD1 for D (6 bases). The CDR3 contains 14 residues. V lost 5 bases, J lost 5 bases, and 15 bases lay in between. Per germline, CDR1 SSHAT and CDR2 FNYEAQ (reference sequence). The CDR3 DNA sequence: TGTGCCAGCAGCCCAAGACAGAGGGGGACTGAAGCTTTCTTT. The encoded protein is CASSPRQRGTEAFF.

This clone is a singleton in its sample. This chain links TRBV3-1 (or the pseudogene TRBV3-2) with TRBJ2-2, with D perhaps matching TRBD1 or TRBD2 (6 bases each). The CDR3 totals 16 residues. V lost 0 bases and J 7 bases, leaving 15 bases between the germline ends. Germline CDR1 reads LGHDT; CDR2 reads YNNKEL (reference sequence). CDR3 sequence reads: CASSQERGHFSGELFF. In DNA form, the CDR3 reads TGTGCCAGCAGCCAAGAGCGGGGACATTTCAGCGGGGAGCTGTTTTTT.

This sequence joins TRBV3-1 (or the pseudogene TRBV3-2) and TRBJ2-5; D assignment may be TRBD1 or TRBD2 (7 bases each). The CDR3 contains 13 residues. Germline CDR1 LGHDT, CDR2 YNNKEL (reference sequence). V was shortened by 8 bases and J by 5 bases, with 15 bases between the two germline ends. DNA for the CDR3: TGTGCCAGCGTCAGGGGGGGTGAGGAGACCCAGTACTTC. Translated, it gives CASVRGGEETQYF.

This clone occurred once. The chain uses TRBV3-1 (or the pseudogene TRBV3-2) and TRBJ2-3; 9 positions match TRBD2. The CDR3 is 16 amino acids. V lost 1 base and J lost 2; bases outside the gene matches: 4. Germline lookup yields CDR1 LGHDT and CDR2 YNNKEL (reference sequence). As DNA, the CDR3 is TGTGCCAGCAGCCAAGGTCAGCGGGGGGCCACAGATACGCAGTATTTT. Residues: CASSQGQRGATDTQYF.